The entry below describes one T cell receptor (beta chain). Antigen specificity is unknown. The CDR3 extends over 15 amino acids. Germline lookup yields CDR1 MNHEY and CDR2 SMNVEV (reference sequence). V lost 0 bases and J lost 5, with 8 bases in between. This sample was taken from a study of the immune and genomic landscape of osteosarcoma. Study context: Roughly 67% had unfavorable pathologic response to standard therapy. Points from the study as a whole: A single dominant hyperexpanded clone appeared in about five cases, each with <100 clonotypes. Limited clonal expansion was suggested by productive clonality averaging approximately 0.1, maximum approximately 0.3. External normal skin and healthy peripheral blood data provided clonality references.

Assay: immunoSEQ multiplex PCR; the TCRdb copy retains only in-frame clones and omits some. The data hold approximately 1,600 clones, with 50% to 65% observed a single time. Sequencing was carried out using primary tumor tissue from the T10 vertebra. V gene TRBV27 combines with J gene TRBJ1-6; TRBD1 might be the D (5 bases). The clonotype comes from a man between 18 and 29 years old with osteosarcoma. CDR3 sequence (DNA): TGTGCCAGCAGTTTATCAGGGGTCCATAATTCACCCCTCCACTTT. It codes for CASSLSGVHNSPLHF.